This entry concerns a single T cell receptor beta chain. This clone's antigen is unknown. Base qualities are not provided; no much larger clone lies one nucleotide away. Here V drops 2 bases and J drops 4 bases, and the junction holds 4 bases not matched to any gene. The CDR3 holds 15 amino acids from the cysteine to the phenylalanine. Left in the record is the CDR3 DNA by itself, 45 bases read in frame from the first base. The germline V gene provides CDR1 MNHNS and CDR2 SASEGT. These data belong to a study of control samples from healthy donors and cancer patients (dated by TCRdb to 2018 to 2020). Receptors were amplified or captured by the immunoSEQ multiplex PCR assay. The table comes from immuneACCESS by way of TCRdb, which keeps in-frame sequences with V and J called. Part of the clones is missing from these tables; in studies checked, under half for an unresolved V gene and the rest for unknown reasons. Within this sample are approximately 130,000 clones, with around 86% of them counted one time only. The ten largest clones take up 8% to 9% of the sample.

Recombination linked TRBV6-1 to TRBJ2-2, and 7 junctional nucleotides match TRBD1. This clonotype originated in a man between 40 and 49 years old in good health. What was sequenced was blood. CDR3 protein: CASSELGQTTGELFF. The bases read TGTGCCAGCAGTGAACTGGGACAGACCACCGGGGAGCTGTTTTTT.